Listed below are T cell receptor beta chains from one sample, sequenced in a study of vaccination and CD4 T cells after COVID-19. TCRdb re-called the PCR reads through MiXCR, storing one row per CDR3 protein. The table includes around 17,000 distinct CDR3 sequences, approximately 57% detected once. Antigens for these TCRs are unknown. Material: CD4+ T cells from blood, cultured in vitro. Receptors originate from a human donor who had recovered from COVID-19. CDR3s include the opening cysteine and the closing phenylalanine or tryptophan. The D gene is left open where the match is weak. Some rows have no size entry. The others give once, few or many, or a class for an expanded clone.

CDR3 DNA	CDR3 protein	clone size	J gene	D gene	V gene
TGTGCCAGCAGTCGACTTCAGAGCACCGGGGAGCTGTTTTTT	CASSRLQSTGELFF	.	TRBJ2-2	.	TRBV6-1
TGCAGTGCTAGCCAACTCCCAGGGGGGTACACTGAAGCTTTCTTT	CSASQLPGGYTEAFF	.	TRBJ1-1	TRBD1	TRBV20-1
TGTGCCATTCAAGCGGGAGGGCACGGTAGTGAGCAGTTCTTC	CAIQAGGHGSEQFF	.	TRBJ2-1	TRBD2	TRBV10-3
TGTACCAGCAGCTTAGTTACGGGGGCTGGCGAGCAGTACTTC	CTSSLVTGAGEQYF	.	TRBJ2-7	.	TRBV11-2
TGTGCCACCAGTGACCCCGCCGGGGCCCACGGCACGCAGTATTTT	CATSDPAGAHGTQYF	.	TRBJ2-3	.	TRBV24-1
TGTGCCAGCAGCCGTCCGGGACAGGGTGTACGGAACACCATATATTTT	CASSRPGQGVRNTIYF	.	TRBJ1-3	TRBD1	TRBV11-3
TGTGCCAGCAGTCGGATAACCGGGACGGAAAACAACATTCAGTACTTC	CASSRITGTENNIQYF	.	TRBJ2-4	.	TRBV28
TGTGCCAGCAGCTTACCTATGACCGGGGAGCTGTTTTTT	CASSLPMTGELFF	.	TRBJ2-2	.	TRBV6-1
TGCAGTGCTTTCCTGAACACTGAAGCTTTCTTT	CSAFLNTEAFF	.	TRBJ1-1	.	TRBV20-1
TGTGCCAGCACCCACAGCGATTCACCCCTCCACTTT	CASTHSDSPLHF	.	TRBJ1-6	.	TRBV7-9
TGTGCCAGCAGTTACTTAACGGAGACAGATACGCAGTATTTT	CASSYLTETDTQYF	.	TRBJ2-3	.	TRBV6-2/TRBV6-3
TGCAGTGCTAGAGTCCGTGCGGGAACGACCGGGGAGCTGTTTTTT	CSARVRAGTTGELFF	few	TRBJ2-2	.	TRBV20-1
TGTGCCACCCCCGTAGCCTACAGGGAGGGTGGTTCACCCCTCCACTTT	CATPVAYREGGSPLHF	.	TRBJ1-6	.	TRBV24-1
TGTGCCAGCAGCTTAGGTCAGCTCTATGGCTACACCTTC	CASSLGQLYGYTF	few	TRBJ1-2	.	TRBV7-8
TGTGCCAGCATGCGGGGCTATGGCTACACCTTC	CASMRGYGYTF	few	TRBJ1-2	.	TRBV12-3/TRBV12-4
TGTGCCAGCAGCCCTGGGACAGACTATGGCTACACCTTC	CASSPGTDYGYTF	once	TRBJ1-2	TRBD1	TRBV6-1
TGTGCCAGCAGCCAAGGCATTACAGGGTCTGGAAGGAACACTGAAGCTTTCTTT	CASSQGITGSGRNTEAFF	.	TRBJ1-1	.	TRBV3-1
TGCAGTGCTAGAGATAGGCCAGGGGTTCTCTACAATGAGCAGTTCTTC	CSARDRPGVLYNEQFF	.	TRBJ2-1	.	TRBV20-1
TGTGCCAGCAGCGAACGACTAGCCGGTGAGCAGTACTTC	CASSERLAGEQYF	.	TRBJ2-7	TRBD2	TRBV11-2
TGTGCCAGCAGTTTTGCCAAACGAGCCGGGGAGCTGTTTTTT	CASSFAKRAGELFF	.	TRBJ2-2	.	TRBV12-3/TRBV12-4
TGCGCCAGCAGCTCACGATACGGACAGGGGGTTAGAGGTGAAGCTTTCTTT	CASSSRYGQGVRGEAFF	.	TRBJ1-1	TRBD1	TRBV5-1
TGTGCCAGCAGTTTGTCCGCCGGGGAGCTGTTTTTT	CASSLSAGELFF	.	TRBJ2-2	.	TRBV12-3/TRBV12-4
TGTGCCTGGAGTCCTCCCTGGGGGGAGAACAATCAGCCCCAGCATTTT	CAWSPPWGENNQPQHF	.	TRBJ1-5	.	TRBV30
TGTGCCAGCAGTTCTCCCCCCAGTGGAGATACGCAGTATTTT	CASSSPPSGDTQYF	few	TRBJ2-3	.	TRBV27
TGTGCCAGTAAAGACAGGGGGCCTGGAGATACGCAGTATTTT	CASKDRGPGDTQYF	.	TRBJ2-3	TRBD1	TRBV11-1
TGTGCCAGCTCATCTATGACTCCTGGGCAGGGCCATCAGCCCCAGCATTTT	CASSSMTPGQGHQPQHF	.	TRBJ1-5	.	TRBV18
TGTGCCTGGAGTGCTGGGTGGGACAGGCCCTATGGCTACACCTTC	CAWSAGWDRPYGYTF	.	TRBJ1-2	TRBD1	TRBV30
TGTGCCAGCAGCTCGGATTCCCAGCCCCAGCATTTT	CASSSDSQPQHF	.	TRBJ1-5	.	TRBV7-9
TGCAGCGTTGCGGTGGGGCAGGGAACTGAAGCTTTCTTT	CSVAVGQGTEAFF	few	TRBJ1-1	.	TRBV29-1
TGTGCCAGCAGTCTCCGGGACGGGAGTTATGGCTACACCTTC	CASSLRDGSYGYTF	once	TRBJ1-2	.	TRBV6-1
TGCAGTGCTGCATATAGCGGGAGGGTGGACAATGAGCAGTTCTTC	CSAAYSGRVDNEQFF	.	TRBJ2-1	TRBD2	TRBV20-1
TGTGCCAGCAGCTGGGGGGCTAGCGGGCTGTCCTACGAGCAGTACTTC	CASSWGASGLSYEQYF	.	TRBJ2-7	TRBD2	TRBV7-8
TGTGCCAGCAGCTTAGACAGGGCCCCCGAAAACATTCAGTACTTC	CASSLDRAPENIQYF	.	TRBJ2-4	.	TRBV11-1
TGCAGTGCTAGAGATAAAACGGGTATGGGAAACACCATATATTTT	CSARDKTGMGNTIYF	few	TRBJ1-3	.	TRBV20-1
TGTGCCAGCACCCTAGTCGGACGGATGAATCAGCCCCAGCATTTT	CASTLVGRMNQPQHF	.	TRBJ1-5	.	TRBV6-1
TGTGCCACCAGGACAACCTCTAGCAATCAGCCCCAGCATTTT	CATRTTSSNQPQHF	.	TRBJ1-5	.	TRBV10-3
TGTGCCAGCAGCGGTACCGGGACAGGGTTTCAGCCCCAGCATTTT	CASSGTGTGFQPQHF	.	TRBJ1-5	TRBD1	TRBV4-2
TGTGCCAGCAGGACCCCTAGCGGCGACACCGGGGAGCTGTTTTTT	CASRTPSGDTGELFF	.	TRBJ2-2	TRBD2	TRBV12-3/TRBV12-4
TGTGCCAGCAGCCTTGGGTATTCCGGAGGGAGCTACGAGCAGTGCTTC	CASSLGYSGGSYEQCF	.	TRBJ2-7	.	TRBV7-8
TGTGCCAGCAGACACAGGGGGGAAAACTATGGCTACACCTTC	CASRHRGENYGYTF	.	TRBJ1-2	TRBD1	TRBV6-1
TGCAGTGCGAGACCCGAGGAAGGGATAGTCGATACTGAAGCTTTCTTT	CSARPEEGIVDTEAFF	few	TRBJ1-1	.	TRBV20-1
TGCAGCGTTTGCGGGGACAGGGAATTTGGCTACACCTTC	CSVCGDREFGYTF	once	TRBJ1-2	TRBD1	TRBV29-1